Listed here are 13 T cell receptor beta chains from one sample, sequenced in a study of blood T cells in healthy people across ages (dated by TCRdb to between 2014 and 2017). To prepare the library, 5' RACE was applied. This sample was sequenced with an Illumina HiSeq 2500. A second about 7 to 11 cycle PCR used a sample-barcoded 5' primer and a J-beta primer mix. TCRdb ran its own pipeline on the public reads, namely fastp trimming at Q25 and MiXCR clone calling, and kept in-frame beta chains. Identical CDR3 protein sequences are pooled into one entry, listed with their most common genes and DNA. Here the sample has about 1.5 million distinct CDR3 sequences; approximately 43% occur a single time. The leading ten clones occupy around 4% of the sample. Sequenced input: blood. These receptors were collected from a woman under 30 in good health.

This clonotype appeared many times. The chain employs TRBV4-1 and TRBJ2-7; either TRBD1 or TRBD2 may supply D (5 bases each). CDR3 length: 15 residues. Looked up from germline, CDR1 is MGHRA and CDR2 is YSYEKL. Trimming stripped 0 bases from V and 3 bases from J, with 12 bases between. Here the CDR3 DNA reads TGCGCCAGCAGCCAAGAACGGGACCGGCACTACGAGCAGTACTTC. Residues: CASSQERDRHYEQYF.

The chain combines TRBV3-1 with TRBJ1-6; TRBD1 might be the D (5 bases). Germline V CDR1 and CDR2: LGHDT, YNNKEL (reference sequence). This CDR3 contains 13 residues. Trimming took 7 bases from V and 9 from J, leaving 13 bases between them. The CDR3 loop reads CASTPGGISPLHF. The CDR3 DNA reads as TGTGCCAGCACCCCCGGGGGTATTTCACCCCTCCACTTT.

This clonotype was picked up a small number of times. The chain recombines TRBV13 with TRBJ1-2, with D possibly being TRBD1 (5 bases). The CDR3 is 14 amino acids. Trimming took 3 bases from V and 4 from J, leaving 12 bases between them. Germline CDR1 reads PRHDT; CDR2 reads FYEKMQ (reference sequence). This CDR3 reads CASSFGRAFYGYTF. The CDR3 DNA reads TGTGCCAGCAGCTTCGGCAGGGCGTTCTATGGCTACACCTTC.

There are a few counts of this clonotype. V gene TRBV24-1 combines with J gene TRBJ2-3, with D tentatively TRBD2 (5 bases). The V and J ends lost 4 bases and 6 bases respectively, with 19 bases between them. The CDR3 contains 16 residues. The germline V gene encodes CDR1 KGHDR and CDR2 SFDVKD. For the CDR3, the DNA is TGTGCCACCAGTGAACCAGAGTACGGACTGACGGATACGCAGTATTTT. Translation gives CATSEPEYGLTDTQYF.

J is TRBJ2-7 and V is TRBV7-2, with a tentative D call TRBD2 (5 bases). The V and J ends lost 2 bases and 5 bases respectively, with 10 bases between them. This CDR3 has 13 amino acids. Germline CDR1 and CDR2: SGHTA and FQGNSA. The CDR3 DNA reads TGTGCCAGCAGCTTATGGGAGTCTAACGAGCAGTACTTC. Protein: CASSLWESNEQYF.

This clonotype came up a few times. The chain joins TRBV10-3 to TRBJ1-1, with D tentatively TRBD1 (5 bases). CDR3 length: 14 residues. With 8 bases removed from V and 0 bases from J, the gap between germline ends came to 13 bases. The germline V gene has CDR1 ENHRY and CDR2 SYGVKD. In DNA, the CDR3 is TGTGCCATCGGGGCTATGGGGGTGAACACTGAAGCTTTCTTT. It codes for CAIGAMGVNTEAFF.

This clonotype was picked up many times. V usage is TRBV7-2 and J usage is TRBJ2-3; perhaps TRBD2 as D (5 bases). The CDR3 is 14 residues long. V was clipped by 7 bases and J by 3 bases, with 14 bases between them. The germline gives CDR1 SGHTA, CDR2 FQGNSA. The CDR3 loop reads CASTTSWLTDTQYF. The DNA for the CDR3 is TGTGCCAGCACCACTAGTTGGTTAACAGATACGCAGTATTTT.

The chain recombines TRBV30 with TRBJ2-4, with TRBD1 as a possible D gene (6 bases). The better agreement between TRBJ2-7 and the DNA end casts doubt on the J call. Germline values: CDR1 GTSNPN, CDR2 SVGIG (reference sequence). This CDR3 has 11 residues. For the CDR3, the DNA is TGTGCCTGGAGTTTAGGGGGCGAGCAGTACTTC. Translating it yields CAWSLGGEQYF.

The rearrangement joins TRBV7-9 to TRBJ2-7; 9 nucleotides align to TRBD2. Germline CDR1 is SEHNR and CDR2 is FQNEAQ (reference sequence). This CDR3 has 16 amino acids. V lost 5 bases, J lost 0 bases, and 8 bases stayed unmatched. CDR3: CASSPRLAENSYEQYF. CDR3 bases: TGTGCCAGCAGCCCCCGACTAGCGGAGAACTCCTACGAGCAGTACTTC.

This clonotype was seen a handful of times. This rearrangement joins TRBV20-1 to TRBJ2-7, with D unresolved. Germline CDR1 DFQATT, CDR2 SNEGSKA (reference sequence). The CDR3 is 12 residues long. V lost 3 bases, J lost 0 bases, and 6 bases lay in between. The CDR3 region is CSASRLSYEQYF. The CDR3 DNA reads TGCAGTGCTAGTCGACTCTCCTACGAGCAGTACTTC.

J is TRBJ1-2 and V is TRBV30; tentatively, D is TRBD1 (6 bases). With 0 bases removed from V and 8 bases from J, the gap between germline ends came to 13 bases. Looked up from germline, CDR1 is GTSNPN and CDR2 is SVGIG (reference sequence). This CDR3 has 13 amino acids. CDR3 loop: CAWSVVGAKGYTF. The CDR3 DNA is TGTGCCTGGAGTGTGGTGGGGGCGAAGGGCTACACCTTC.

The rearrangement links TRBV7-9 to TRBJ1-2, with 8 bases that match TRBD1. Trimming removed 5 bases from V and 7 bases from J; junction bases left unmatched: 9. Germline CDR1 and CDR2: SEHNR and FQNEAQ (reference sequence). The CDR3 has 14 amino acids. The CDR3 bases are TGTGCCAGCAGCGCAGATCCCAGGGGGCTTGGCTACACCTTC. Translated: CASSADPRGLGYTF.

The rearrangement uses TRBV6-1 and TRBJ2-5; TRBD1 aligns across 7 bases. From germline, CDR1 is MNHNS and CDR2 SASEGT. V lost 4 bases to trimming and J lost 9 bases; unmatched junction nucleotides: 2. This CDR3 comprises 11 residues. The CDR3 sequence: CASSVGGPQYF. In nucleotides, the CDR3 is TGTGCCAGCAGTGTAGGGGGCCCCCAGTACTTC.